Included here is one T cell receptor (beta chain) sequence, with context. Data came from immunoSEQ multiplex PCR; TCRdb stores just in-frame clones and leaves some out. The sample records 12,000 or so clones, 70% to 80% being singletons. The source of the sample is a study of blood T cell repertoires in COVID-19. Study background: The origin of the acute and convalescent COVID-19 samples was the United States, Italy and Spain.

The Seattle site enrolled patients during active infection and followed them longitudinally. This TCR was sampled from a man aged 55 to 70 with COVID-19, enrolled during active disease. Sample: peripheral blood.

DNA for the CDR3: TGTGCCAGCAGGGTAACAGGGGATAGCAATCAGCCCCAGCATTTT. Its protein product is CASRVTGDSNQPQHF. The V call is TRBV6-5, the J call TRBJ1-5; 7 nucleotides align to TRBD1. With V trimmed by 6 bases and J by 0 bases, 5 bases remained unmatched. Germline CDR1 MNHEY, CDR2 SVGAGI. This CDR3 is 15 amino acids long.